A selection of T cell receptor beta chains follows, all from one sample in a study of blood T cell repertoires in COVID-19. Repertoires were generated with immunoSEQ multiplex PCR, while TCRdb's copy carries only in-frame clones and drops some. The sample holds approximately 240,000 clones, around nine tenths seen once. The sequencing input was PBMCs or T cells enriched from blood (not recorded which). The receptors were gathered from a woman aged 18 to 35 who had recovered from COVID-19. The CDR3 runs from the conserved cysteine through the conserved F or W. Each record gives: CDR3 length, clone size, D gene, V gene, J gene, CDR3 protein, CDR3 DNA. The D gene is left open where the match is weak. Size tells how often a clone was seen (once, few, many) or the class of an expanded clone, and some rows leave it out.

length: 14; size: -; D: -; V: TRBV2; J: TRBJ1-5; CDR3: CASNTGYSNQPQHF; DNA: TGTGCCAGCAACACAGGCTATAGCAATCAGCCCCAGCATTTT
length: 15; size: -; D: TRBD2; V: TRBV27; J: TRBJ2-7; CDR3: CASSFRLAGDYEQYF; DNA: TGTGCCAGCAGTTTTCGACTAGCGGGGGACTACGAGCAATACTTC
length: 14; size: -; D: -; V: TRBV29-1; J: TRBJ1-2; CDR3: CSVDGVPVDYGYTF; DNA: TGCAGCGTTGACGGGGTTCCGGTAGACTATGGCTACACCTTC
length: 16; size: -; D: -; V: TRBV27; J: TRBJ2-5; CDR3: CASSPSGRDTREAQYF; DNA: TGTGCCAGCAGTCCCTCGGGGAGGGACACTAGAGAAGCCCAGTACTTC
length: 13; size: -; D: -; V: TRBV18; J: TRBJ2-3; CDR3: CASRPAPTDTQYF; DNA: TGTGCCTCGCGGCCGGCTCCCACAGATACGCAGTATTTT
length: 16; size: -; D: TRBD2; V: TRBV19; J: TRBJ2-3; CDR3: CASSIDLSSGSHTQYF; DNA: TGTGCCAGTAGTATAGATCTATCGAGCGGGAGTCATACGCAGTATTTT
length: 16; size: few; D: -; V: TRBV10-3; J: TRBJ1-4; CDR3: CAISDQGITTNEKLFF; DNA: TGTGCCATCAGTGATCAGGGGATTACAACTAATGAAAAACTGTTTTTT
length: 13; size: -; D: -; V: TRBV7-8; J: TRBJ2-3; CDR3: CASSPYRTDTQYF; DNA: TGTGCCAGCAGCCCATACAGGACAGATACGCAGTATTTT
length: 15; size: -; D: TRBD1; V: TRBV10-3; J: TRBJ1-2; CDR3: CAISGDRGAGYGYTF; DNA: TGTGCCATCAGTGGTGACAGGGGCGCGGGCTATGGCTACACCTTC
length: 14; size: -; D: TRBD2; V: TRBV13; J: TRBJ2-7; CDR3: CASSPGTSSHEQYF; DNA: TGTGCCAGCAGCCCGGGGACTAGCAGCCACGAGCAGTACTTC
length: 14; size: once; D: -; V: TRBV19; J: TRBJ1-1; CDR3: CASTTTGRITEAFF; DNA: TGTGCCAGTACCACGACAGGACGGATCACTGAAGCTTTCTTT
length: 14; size: -; D: -; V: TRBV3-1/TRBV3-2; J: TRBJ2-7; CDR3: CASSPTLTDPEQYF; DNA: TGTGCCAGCAGCCCGACTTTGACAGATCCCGAGCAGTACTTC
length: 15; size: -; D: TRBD1; V: TRBV11-3; J: TRBJ1-3; CDR3: CASSLQGSAGNTIYF; DNA: TGTGCCAGCAGTCTACAGGGGAGCGCTGGAAACACCATATATTTT
length: 15; size: -; D: -; V: TRBV11-3; J: TRBJ1-1; CDR3: CASSQSGGENTEAFF; DNA: TGTGCCAGCAGCCAGAGTGGGGGCGAGAACACTGAAGCTTTCTTT
length: 14; size: -; D: TRBD1; V: TRBV28; J: TRBJ2-7; CDR3: CASSPGGRGYEQYF; DNA: TGTGCCAGCAGTCCAGGGGGAAGAGGCTACGAGCAGTACTTC
length: 17; size: once; D: TRBD1; V: TRBV5-1; J: TRBJ2-7; CDR3: CASSPLLQGANVHEQYF; DNA: TGCGCCAGCAGCCCCCTACTCCAGGGGGCCAATGTTCACGAGCAGTACTTC
length: 12; size: once; D: -; V: TRBV11-3; J: TRBJ2-5; CDR3: CASSLARETQYF; DNA: TGTGCCAGCAGCTTAGCCAGGGAGACCCAGTACTTC
length: 15; size: -; D: TRBD1; V: TRBV27; J: TRBJ1-6; CDR3: CASSATGGSGSPLHF; DNA: TGTGCCAGCAGTGCGACAGGGGGCAGCGGTTCACCCCTCCACTTT
length: 14; size: -; D: -; V: TRBV5-5; J: TRBJ1-2; CDR3: CASSFPTVSYGYTF; DNA: TGTGCCAGCAGCTTTCCAACAGTGAGCTATGGCTACACCTTC
length: 14; size: few; D: -; V: TRBV18; J: TRBJ1-1; CDR3: CASSPPGQGTEAFF; DNA: TGTGCCAGCTCACCACCGGGTCAGGGCACTGAAGCTTTCTTT
length: 15; size: -; D: -; V: TRBV10-2; J: TRBJ2-7; CDR3: CASSNRDTPSYEQYF; DNA: TGCGCCAGCAGTAACCGGGACACCCCTTCCTACGAGCAGTACTTC
length: 13; size: -; D: -; V: TRBV27; J: TRBJ1-5; CDR3: CASSTGINQPQHF; DNA: TGTGCCAGCAGTACAGGGATTAATCAGCCCCAGCATTTT
length: 15; size: -; D: -; V: TRBV3-1/TRBV3-2; J: TRBJ2-5; CDR3: CASSQEDGGWKTQYF; DNA: TGTGCCAGCAGCCAAGAAGATGGGGGGTGGAAGACCCAGTACTTC
length: 14; size: once; D: -; V: TRBV5-1; J: TRBJ2-5; CDR3: CASSFQRDQETQYF; DNA: TGCGCCAGCAGCTTCCAGCGGGACCAAGAGACCCAGTACTTC
length: 13; size: -; D: -; V: TRBV4-1; J: TRBJ1-1; CDR3: CASSQDDRGLAFF; DNA: TGCGCCAGCAGCCAAGATGACCGCGGCCTGGCTTTCTTT
length: 17; size: -; D: -; V: TRBV13; J: TRBJ2-2; CDR3: CASSSIRERVNTGELFF; DNA: TGTGCCAGCAGCTCCATCCGGGAGCGGGTGAACACCGGGGAGCTGTTTTTT
length: 14; size: -; D: TRBD2; V: TRBV27; J: TRBJ2-1; CDR3: CASSFSGRYNEQFF; DNA: TGTGCCAGCAGTTTTAGCGGGAGGTACAATGAGCAGTTCTTC
length: 14; size: -; D: TRBD1; V: TRBV9; J: TRBJ2-3; CDR3: CASSASGGADTQYF; DNA: TGTGCCAGCAGCGCTTCAGGGGGCGCAGATACGCAGTATTTT
length: 11; size: once; D: -; V: TRBV12-3/TRBV12-4; J: TRBJ1-2; CDR3: CAVLGGYGYTF; DNA: TGTGCCGTATTAGGAGGCTATGGCTACACCTTC
length: 13; size: -; D: -; V: TRBV9; J: TRBJ2-1; CDR3: CASSVGVVPEQFF; DNA: TGTGCCAGCAGCGTAGGTGTAGTCCCTGAGCAGTTCTTC
length: 14; size: -; D: -; V: TRBV18; J: TRBJ2-1; CDR3: CASSPLRPAGGQFF; DNA: TGTGCCAGCTCACCACTAAGGCCGGCAGGTGGGCAGTTCTTC
length: 13; size: medium-sized; D: -; V: TRBV18; J: TRBJ1-2; CDR3: CASSPDTNYGYTF; DNA: TGTGCCAGCTCTCCAGACACTAACTATGGCTACACCTTC
length: 11; size: -; D: -; V: TRBV2; J: TRBJ1-1; CDR3: CASSENGEAFF; DNA: TGTGCCAGCAGTGAAAACGGTGAAGCTTTCTTT
length: 16; size: once; D: -; V: TRBV4-1; J: TRBJ2-2; CDR3: CASSQELRGSWGELFF; DNA: TGCGCCAGCAGCCAAGAGCTCAGGGGCAGTTGGGGGGAGCTGTTTTTT
length: 14; size: -; D: -; V: TRBV7-8; J: TRBJ1-5; CDR3: CASSLQGIRQPQHF; DNA: TGTGCCAGCAGCCTACAGGGAATTCGTCAGCCCCAGCATTTT
length: 15; size: -; D: TRBD1; V: TRBV27; J: TRBJ1-1; CDR3: CASGRTGSFTTEAFF; DNA: TGTGCCAGCGGAAGGACAGGGTCGTTTACCACTGAAGCTTTCTTT
length: 12; size: once; D: -; V: TRBV19; J: TRBJ1-1; CDR3: CASQGNEPEAFF; DNA: TGTGCCAGTCAGGGAAACGAACCTGAAGCTTTCTTT